This T cell receptor (beta chain) was sequenced in a study of T cells in Graves' hyperthyroidism and ophthalmopathy. Study outcomes and limitations: For ophthalmopathy, model prediction preceded onset by a median around 7 months. The blood repertoire included most of the expanded thyroid clonotypes above 0.001.

This clonotype has a count of ten or more. Its specificity is unknown. J lost 4 bases, V lost 4 bases, and 8 bases had no gene match. The CDR3 totals 17 residues. Germline lookup yields CDR1 MDHEN and CDR2 SYDVKM. Researchers took RNA transcripts and amplified the TCR beta CDR3 regions from them. Initially, a first-round RT-PCR of the TCR CDR3 employed the HTBI primer set. TCRdb re-called the multiplex PCR reads through MiXCR, storing one row per CDR3 protein. The sample shows hundreds of thousands of distinct CDR3 sequences, under 15% of them seen only once. Patients were aged 18 to 65, had disease duration under 2 months, and had newly diagnosed hyperthyroidism. Around 10 ml fresh peripheral blood yielded the PBMCs.

The gene calls are TRBV28 and TRBJ2-3; the match to TRBD2 covers 13 bases. Sequencing input: blood. This TCR was recovered from a woman aged 18 to 35 with Graves' hyperthyroidism. CDR3 DNA: TGTGCCAGCAGTTATGGACTAGCGGGAGATAGGCCAGATACGCAGTATTTT. Translating gives CASSYGLAGDRPDTQYF.